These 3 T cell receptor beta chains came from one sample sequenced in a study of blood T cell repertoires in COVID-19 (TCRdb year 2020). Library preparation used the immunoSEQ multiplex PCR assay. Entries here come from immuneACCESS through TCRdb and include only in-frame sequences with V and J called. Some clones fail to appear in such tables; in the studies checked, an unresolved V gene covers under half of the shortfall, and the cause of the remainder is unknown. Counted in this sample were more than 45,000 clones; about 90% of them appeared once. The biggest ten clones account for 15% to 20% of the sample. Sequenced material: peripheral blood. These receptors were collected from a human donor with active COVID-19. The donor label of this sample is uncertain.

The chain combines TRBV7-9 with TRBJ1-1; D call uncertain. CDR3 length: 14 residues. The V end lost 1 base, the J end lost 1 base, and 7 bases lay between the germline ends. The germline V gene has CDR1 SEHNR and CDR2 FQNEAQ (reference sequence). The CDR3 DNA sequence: TGTGCCAGCAGCTTAGTTGGAGGGAACACTGAAGCTTTCTTT. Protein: CASSLVGGNTEAFF.

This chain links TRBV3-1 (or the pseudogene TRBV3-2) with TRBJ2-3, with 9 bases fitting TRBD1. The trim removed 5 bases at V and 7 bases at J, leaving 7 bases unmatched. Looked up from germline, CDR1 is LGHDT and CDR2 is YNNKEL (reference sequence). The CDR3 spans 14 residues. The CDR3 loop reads CASSEGQGRNTQYF. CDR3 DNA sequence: TGTGCCAGCAGCGAGGGACAGGGTAGGAATACGCAGTATTTT.

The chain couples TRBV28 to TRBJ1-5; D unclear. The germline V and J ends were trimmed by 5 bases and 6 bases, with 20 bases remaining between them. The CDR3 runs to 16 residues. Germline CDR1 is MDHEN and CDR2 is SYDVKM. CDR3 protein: CASSVPAVGDLQPQHF. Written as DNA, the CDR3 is TGTGCCAGCAGTGTCCCGGCCGTCGGGGATCTTCAGCCCCAGCATTTT.